This T cell receptor beta chain was sequenced in a study of blood T cell repertoires in COVID-19. Study context: Material from acute and convalescent COVID-19 was sourced from the United States, Italy and Spain. In each case, the material was cDNA or gDNA derived from T cells, B-cell-depleted T cells, or PBMCs.

As originally analysed: The authors estimated nucleated cell counts from reference gene primer amplification. Some clones are missing from TCRdb's copy, which holds only in-frame ones; the method was immunoSEQ multiplex PCR. D and trimming come from the DNA, and the V and J calls and clone size come from that table. The sample lists 200,000 to 250,000 clones; around 84% were seen once. The germline gives CDR1 MNHNS, CDR2 SASEGT. This CDR3 spans 12 amino acids. The V and J ends lost 2 bases and 7 bases respectively, with 7 bases between them. The V and J genes are TRBV6-1 and TRBJ2-3; D is undetermined. The material sequenced was peripheral blood. The receptor's source is a woman between 18 and 30 years old with acute or convalescent COVID-19. CDR3 sequence (DNA): TGTGCCAGCAGTGAACCGAGATATACGCAGTATTTT. It yields the protein CASSEPRYTQYF.